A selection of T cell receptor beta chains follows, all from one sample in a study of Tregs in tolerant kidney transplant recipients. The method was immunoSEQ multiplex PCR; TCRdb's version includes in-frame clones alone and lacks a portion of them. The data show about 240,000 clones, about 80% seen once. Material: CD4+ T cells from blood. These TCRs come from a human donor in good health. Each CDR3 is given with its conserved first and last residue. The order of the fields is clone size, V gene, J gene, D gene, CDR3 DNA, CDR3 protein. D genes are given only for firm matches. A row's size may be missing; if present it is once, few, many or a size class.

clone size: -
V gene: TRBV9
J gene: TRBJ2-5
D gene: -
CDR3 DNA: TGTGCCAGCAGCGTAACGGGTGGTCAAGAGACCCAGTACTTC
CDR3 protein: CASSVTGGQETQYF

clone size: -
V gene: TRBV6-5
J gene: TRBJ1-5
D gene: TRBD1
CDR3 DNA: TGTGCCAGCAGTTACTCGAGACAGGGAGGCCAGCCCCAGCATTTT
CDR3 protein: CASSYSRQGGQPQHF

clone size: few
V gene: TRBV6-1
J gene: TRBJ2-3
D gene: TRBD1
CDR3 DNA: TGTGCCAGCAGTGAAGGGACAGGGCGCCCAGATACGCAGTATTTT
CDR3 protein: CASSEGTGRPDTQYF

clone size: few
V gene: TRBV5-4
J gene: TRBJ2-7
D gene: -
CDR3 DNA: TGTGCCAGCAGCTTGGGACCCGACGGGACCTACGAGCAGTACTTC
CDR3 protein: CASSLGPDGTYEQYF

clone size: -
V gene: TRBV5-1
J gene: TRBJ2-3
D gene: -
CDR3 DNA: TGCGCCAGCAGCTTGGACGGTGGCACAGATACGCAGTATTTT
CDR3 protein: CASSLDGGTDTQYF

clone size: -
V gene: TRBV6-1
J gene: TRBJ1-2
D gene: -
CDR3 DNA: TGTGCCAGCAATTCATTCGGGACTCTCTATGGCTACACCTTC
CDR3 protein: CASNSFGTLYGYTF

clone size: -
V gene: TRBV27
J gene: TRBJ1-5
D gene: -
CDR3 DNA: TGTGCCAGCAGTTTTGGGAGTATTGGCCCCCGGGGCAATCAGCCCCAGCATTTT
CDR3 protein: CASSFGSIGPRGNQPQHF

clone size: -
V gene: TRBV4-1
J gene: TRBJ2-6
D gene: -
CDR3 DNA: TGCGCCAGCAGCACAAGTACTCCAGGGGCCGGGGCCAACGTCCTGACTTTC
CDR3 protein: CASSTSTPGAGANVLTF

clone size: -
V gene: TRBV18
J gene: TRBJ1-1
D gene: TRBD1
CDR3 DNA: TGTGCCAGCTCACCGTCGGCAGGGGGCCGTAACACTGAAGCTTTCTTT
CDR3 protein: CASSPSAGGRNTEAFF

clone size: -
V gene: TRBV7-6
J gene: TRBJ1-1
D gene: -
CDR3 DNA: TGTGCCAGCAGCTTAGTGTTAGGTACGGACACTGAAGCTTTCTTT
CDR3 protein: CASSLVLGTDTEAFF

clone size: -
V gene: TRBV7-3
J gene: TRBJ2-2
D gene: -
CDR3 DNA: TGTGCCAGCGAAACAGGGAGGGATACCGGGGAGCTGTTTTTT
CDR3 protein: CASETGRDTGELFF

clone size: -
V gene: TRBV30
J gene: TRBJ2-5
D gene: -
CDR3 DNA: TGTGCCCGAGGAGGATGGGGAGTCTCCCAAGAGACCCAGTACTTC
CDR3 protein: CARGGWGVSQETQYF

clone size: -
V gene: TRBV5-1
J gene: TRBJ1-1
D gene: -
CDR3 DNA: TGCGCCAGCAGTAAGAGTGGGGGCGTCCTCAGTGAAGCTTTCTTT
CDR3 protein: CASSKSGGVLSEAFF

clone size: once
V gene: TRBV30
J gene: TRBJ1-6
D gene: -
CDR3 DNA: TGTGCCTGGAGTGTACCGAACCTGACGCCGGGACATTATAATTCACCCCTCCACTTT
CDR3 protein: CAWSVPNLTPGHYNSPLHF

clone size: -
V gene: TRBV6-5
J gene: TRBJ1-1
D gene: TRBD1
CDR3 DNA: TGTGCCAGCAGTCCGTGGGACAGTTTGAACACTGAAGCTTTCTTT
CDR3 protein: CASSPWDSLNTEAFF

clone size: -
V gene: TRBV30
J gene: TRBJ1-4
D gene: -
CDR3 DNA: TGTGCCGGGAAGGCAACTAATGAAAAACTGTTTTTT
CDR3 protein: CAGKATNEKLFF

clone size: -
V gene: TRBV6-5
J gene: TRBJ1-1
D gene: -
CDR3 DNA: TGTGCCAGCAGTGGGGGGAACACTGAAGCTTTCTTT
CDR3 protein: CASSGGNTEAFF

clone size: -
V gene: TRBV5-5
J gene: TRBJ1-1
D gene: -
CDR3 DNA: TGTGCCAGCAGCCCGTCCAAGCAGGGGCGTATCACTGAAGCTTTCTTT
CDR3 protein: CASSPSKQGRITEAFF

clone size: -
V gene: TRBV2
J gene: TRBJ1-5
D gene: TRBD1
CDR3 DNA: TGTGCCAGCCGTTTGGCCGGGACAGTGAAAAATCAGCCCCAGCATTTT
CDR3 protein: CASRLAGTVKNQPQHF

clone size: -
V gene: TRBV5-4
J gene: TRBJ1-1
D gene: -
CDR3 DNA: TGTGCCAGCAGCTTGGAGGGGGATAACACTGAAGCTTTCTTT
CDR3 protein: CASSLEGDNTEAFF

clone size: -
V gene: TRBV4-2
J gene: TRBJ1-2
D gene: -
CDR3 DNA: TGTGCCAGCAGCCCCCGGGAAATTTACTTCTATGGCTACACCTTC
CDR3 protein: CASSPREIYFYGYTF

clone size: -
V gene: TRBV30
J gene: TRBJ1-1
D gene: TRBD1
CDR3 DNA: TGTGCCTGGAGACCCAGGGACAGCTTGAACACTGAAGCTTTCTTT
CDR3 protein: CAWRPRDSLNTEAFF

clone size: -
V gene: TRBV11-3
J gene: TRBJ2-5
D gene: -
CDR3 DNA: TGTGCCAGCAGCTTAGGGGTGACGGCAGCCTCGTCGACGGAGACCCAGTACTTC
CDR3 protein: CASSLGVTAASSTETQYF

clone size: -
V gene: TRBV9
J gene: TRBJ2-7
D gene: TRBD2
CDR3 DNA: TGTGCCAGCAGCGTAGATATGGGGGGGTGTGAGCAGTACTTC
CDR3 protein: CASSVDMGGCEQYF

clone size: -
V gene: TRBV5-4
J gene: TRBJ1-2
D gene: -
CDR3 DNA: TGTGCCAGCAGCTTGGAGGGATTTAACTATGGCTACACCTTC
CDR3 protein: CASSLEGFNYGYTF

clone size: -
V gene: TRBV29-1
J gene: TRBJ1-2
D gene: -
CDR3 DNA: TGCAGCGTTGACAGGGGATATGGCTACACCTTC
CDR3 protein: CSVDRGYGYTF

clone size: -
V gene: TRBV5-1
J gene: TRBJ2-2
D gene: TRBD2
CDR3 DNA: TGCGCCAGCAGCTCCCGACTTAGCGGGTTCACCGGGGAGCTGTTTTTT
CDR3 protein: CASSSRLSGFTGELFF

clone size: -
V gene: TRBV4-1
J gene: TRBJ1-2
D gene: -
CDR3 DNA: TGCGCCAGCAGCCCCGGGAGGCAGGGTGGCTACACCTTC
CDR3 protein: CASSPGRQGGYTF

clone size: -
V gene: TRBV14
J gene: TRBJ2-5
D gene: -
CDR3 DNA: TGTGCCAGCAGCCAAGTCACCAATAAAGGGACCCAGTACTTC
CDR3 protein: CASSQVTNKGTQYF

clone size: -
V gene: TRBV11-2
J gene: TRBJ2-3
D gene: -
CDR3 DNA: TGTGCCAGCAACCCAGTGCCGGGCACAGATACGCAGTATTTT
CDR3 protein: CASNPVPGTDTQYF

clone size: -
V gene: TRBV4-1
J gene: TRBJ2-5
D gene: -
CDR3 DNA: TGCGCCAGCAGCCAAGATTTTGCCTACCAAGAGACCCAGTACTTC
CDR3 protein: CASSQDFAYQETQYF

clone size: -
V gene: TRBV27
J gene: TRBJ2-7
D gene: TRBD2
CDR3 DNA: TGTGCCAGCAGATCCAGCGGGGCGCCGACCCCCCACGAGCAGTACTTC
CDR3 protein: CASRSSGAPTPHEQYF

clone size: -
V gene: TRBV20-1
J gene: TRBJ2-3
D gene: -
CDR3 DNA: TGCAGTGCTAGGGGCACAGATACGCAGTATTTT
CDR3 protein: CSARGTDTQYF

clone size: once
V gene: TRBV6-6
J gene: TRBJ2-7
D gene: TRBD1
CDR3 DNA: TGTGCCAGCAGATCGGGACAGGGGGTCGACGAGCAGTACTTC
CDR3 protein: CASRSGQGVDEQYF

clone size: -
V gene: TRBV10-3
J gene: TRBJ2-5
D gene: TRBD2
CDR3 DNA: TGTGCCATCAGTCCTAGCGGGAGTTCGGAGACCCAGTACTTC
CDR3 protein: CAISPSGSSETQYF

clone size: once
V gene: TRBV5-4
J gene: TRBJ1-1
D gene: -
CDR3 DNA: TGTGCCAGCAGCCCACCGGGGGCGTTGGGACGTGAAGCTTTCTTT
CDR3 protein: CASSPPGALGREAFF

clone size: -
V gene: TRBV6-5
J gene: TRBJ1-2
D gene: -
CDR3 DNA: TGTGCCAGCACCGATGATGACAGATATGGCTACACCTTC
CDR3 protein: CASTDDDRYGYTF

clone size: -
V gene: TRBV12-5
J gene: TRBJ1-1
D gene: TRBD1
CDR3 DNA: TGTGCTAGTGGTCCGAAGGGGGCCGAGGGGACTGAAGCTTTCTTT
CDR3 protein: CASGPKGAEGTEAFF

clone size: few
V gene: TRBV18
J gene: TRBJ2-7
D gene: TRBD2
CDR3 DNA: TGTGCCAGCTCACCACTGGGACTAGCGGGGGGGCCCTACGAGCAGTACTTC
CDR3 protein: CASSPLGLAGGPYEQYF

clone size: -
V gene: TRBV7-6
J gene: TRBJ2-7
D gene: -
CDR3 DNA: TGTGCCAGCAGCCCCCGGGGCGCGTGGGAGCAGTACTTC
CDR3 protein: CASSPRGAWEQYF

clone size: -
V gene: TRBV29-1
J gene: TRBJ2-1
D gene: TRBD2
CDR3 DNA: TGCAGCGTTTGGGGCGGGAGTACGGTCGATGAGCAGTTCTTC
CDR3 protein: CSVWGGSTVDEQFF

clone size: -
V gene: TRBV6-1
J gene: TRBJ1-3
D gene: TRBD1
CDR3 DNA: TGTGCCAGCAGTTGGACAGGCTCTGGAAACACCATATATTTT
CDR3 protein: CASSWTGSGNTIYF

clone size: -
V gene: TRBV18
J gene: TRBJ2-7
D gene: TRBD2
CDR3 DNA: TGTGCCAGCTCACCCCGGGGGGGGATCGACGAGCAGTACTTC
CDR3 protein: CASSPRGGIDEQYF

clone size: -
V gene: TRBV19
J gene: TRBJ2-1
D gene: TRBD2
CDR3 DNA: TGTGCCAGTAGTATCCCCCCGACTAGCGGAGACAATGAGCAGTTCTTC
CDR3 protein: CASSIPPTSGDNEQFF

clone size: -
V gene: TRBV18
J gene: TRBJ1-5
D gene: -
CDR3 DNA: TGTGCCAGCTCACCAGTGGACAGTGTTAGCAATCAGCCCCAGCATTTT
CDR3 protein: CASSPVDSVSNQPQHF

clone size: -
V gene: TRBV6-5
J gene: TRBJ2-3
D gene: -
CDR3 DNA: TGTGCCAGCAGTTACTCGATTGGGAGAGATACGCAGTATTTT
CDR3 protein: CASSYSIGRDTQYF

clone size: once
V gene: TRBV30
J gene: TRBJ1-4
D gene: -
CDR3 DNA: TGTGCCTGGAATCCCACAGACCTCTATGAAAAACTGTTTTTT
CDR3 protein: CAWNPTDLYEKLFF

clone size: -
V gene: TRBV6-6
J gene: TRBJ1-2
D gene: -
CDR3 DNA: TGTGCCAGCAGTTCGGACACAACACGGGGCTACACCTTC
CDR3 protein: CASSSDTTRGYTF

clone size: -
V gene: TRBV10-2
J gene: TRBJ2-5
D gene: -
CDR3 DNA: TGCGCCAGCAGTCCGGGACGGTATCAAGAGACCCAGTACTTC
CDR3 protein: CASSPGRYQETQYF

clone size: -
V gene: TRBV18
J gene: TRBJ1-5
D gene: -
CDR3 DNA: TGTGCCAGCTCACCACCTGGGAAGGGACGGATCAATCAGCCCCAGCATTTT
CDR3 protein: CASSPPGKGRINQPQHF

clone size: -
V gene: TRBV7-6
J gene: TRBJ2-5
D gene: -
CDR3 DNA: TGTGCCAGCAGCTTAGGACAGTCCCAAGAGACCCAGTACTTC
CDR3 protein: CASSLGQSQETQYF

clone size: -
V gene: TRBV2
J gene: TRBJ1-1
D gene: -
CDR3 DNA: TGTGCCAGCGGACCGACTTTAGGACAACCGGGGACTGAAGCTTTCTTT
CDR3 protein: CASGPTLGQPGTEAFF

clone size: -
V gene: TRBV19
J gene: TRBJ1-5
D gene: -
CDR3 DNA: TGTGCCAGTAGTCCGTCGAAGGGGTATCAGCCCCAGCATTTT
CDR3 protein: CASSPSKGYQPQHF

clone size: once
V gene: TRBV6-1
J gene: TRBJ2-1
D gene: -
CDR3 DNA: TGTGCCAGCAGTGAACTCTCGACATACAATGAGCAGTTCTTC
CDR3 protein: CASSELSTYNEQFF

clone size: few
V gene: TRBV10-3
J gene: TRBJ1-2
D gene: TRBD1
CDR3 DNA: TGTGCCATCAGTCCAGGACAGGGAGTTGGCTACACCTTC
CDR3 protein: CAISPGQGVGYTF

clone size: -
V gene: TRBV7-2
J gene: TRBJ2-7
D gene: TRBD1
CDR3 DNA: TGTGCCAGCAGGAATACCGGGACAGACTTCGGGGAGCAGTACTTC
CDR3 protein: CASRNTGTDFGEQYF

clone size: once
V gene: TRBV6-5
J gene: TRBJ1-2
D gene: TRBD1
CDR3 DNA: TGTGCCAGCAGTTTAGGACAGGACTATGGCTACACCTTC
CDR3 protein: CASSLGQDYGYTF

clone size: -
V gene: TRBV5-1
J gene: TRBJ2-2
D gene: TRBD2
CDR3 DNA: TGCGCCAGCAGGACTAGCGGATTTAACACCGGGGAGCTGTTTTTT
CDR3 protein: CASRTSGFNTGELFF

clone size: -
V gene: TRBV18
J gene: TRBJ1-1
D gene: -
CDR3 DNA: TGTGCCAGCTCTTGGACAGCGAACACTGAAGCTTTCTTT
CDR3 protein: CASSWTANTEAFF

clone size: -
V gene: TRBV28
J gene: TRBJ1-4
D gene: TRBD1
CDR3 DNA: TGTGCCAGCAGTCCCGGACAGGCGCGTGAAAAACTGTTTTTT
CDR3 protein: CASSPGQAREKLFF